The 24 T cell receptor beta chains listed next were all sequenced from one sample in a study of cytomegalovirus exposure and HLA in healthy donors (dated by TCRdb to about 2017). The library was obtained by the immunoSEQ multiplex PCR assay. A mixture of 60 forward primers for TCR Vbeta segments and 13 reverse primers for TCR Jbeta segments was used in the multiplex PCR. The table comes from immuneACCESS by way of TCRdb, which keeps in-frame sequences with V and J called. Part of the clones is missing from these tables; in studies checked, under half for an unresolved V gene and the rest for unknown reasons. This sample gives approximately 300,000 clones in total; about four fifths of them show up just once. Jointly, the top ten make up about 0.3% of the sample. Sequencing was performed on PBMCs. Receptors originate from a girl aged 2-15 years in good health and CMV-seronegative.

The rearrangement uses TRBV6-5 and TRBJ2-7, with unresolved D. This CDR3 is 13 amino acids long. V was clipped by 5 bases and J by 0 bases, with 8 bases between them. Germline loops: CDR1 MNHEY, CDR2 SVGAGI. The CDR3 region has the DNA TGTGCCAGCAGTATTGGGCCCTCCTACGAGCAGTACTTC. It yields the protein CASSIGPSYEQYF.

The chain recombines TRBV7-2 with TRBJ2-7; 8 nucleotides agree with TRBD1. V shed 2 bases and J 1 base; nucleotides not matched to a gene: 7. This CDR3 region has 16 residues. Germline-derived CDR1 and CDR2 are SGHTA and FQGNSA. This CDR3 is CASSLSGQGSSYEQYF. The DNA of the CDR3 is TGTGCCAGCAGCTTATCCGGACAGGGTTCGTCCTACGAGCAGTACTTC. The whole variable domain, remainder taken from reference TRBV7-2 and TRBJ2-7, is GAGVSQSPSNKVTEKGKDVELRCDPISGHTALYWYRQSLGQGLEFLIYFQGNSAPDKSGLPSDRFSAERTGGSVSTLTIQRTQQEDSAVYLCASSLSGQGSSYEQYFGPGTRLTVT.

The chain recombines TRBV4-1 with TRBJ2-7; 14 bases are shared with TRBD2. Per the germline V gene, CDR1 is MGHRA and CDR2 is YSYEKL. V shed 3 bases and J 3 bases; nucleotides not matched to a gene: 1. The CDR3 covers 15 residues. The CDR3 DNA follows: TGCGCCAGCAGCCAGACTAGCGGGAGGGTCTACGAGCAGTACTTC. As protein: CASSQTSGRVYEQYF.

J is TRBJ1-5 and V is TRBV12-2; the D call of TRBD1 is as the table states it, not checked on the DNA. TRBV12-2 is a pseudogene segment. The CDR3 covers 16 residues. The CDR3 is CASRRHTGPSNQPQHF. In DNA form, the CDR3 reads TGTGCAAGTCGCAGACATACAGGACCGAGCAATCAGCCCCAGCATTTT.

This clone occurred a few times. The chain carries TRBV6-4 and TRBJ2-1; 10 bases are shared with TRBD2. CDR3 length: 16 amino acids. The V gene's germline CDR1 is MRHNA and CDR2 SNTAGT. Losses at the gene ends were 2 bases for V and 9 bases for J; bases not matched to a gene: 10. CDR3 protein: CASSDGLAELGSEQFF. CDR3 nucleotide sequence: TGTGCCAGCAGTGACGGACTAGCGGAGCTCGGTAGTGAGCAGTTCTTC.

This sequence joins TRBV28 and TRBJ2-7, with 7 positions matching TRBD1. With V trimmed by 5 bases and J by 5 bases, 9 bases remained unmatched. This CDR3 comprises 14 residues. Germline V gene sequence: CDR1 MDHEN, CDR2 SYDVKM. The CDR3 loop is CASSPWGQLNEQYF. CDR3 in DNA: TGTGCCAGCAGTCCTTGGGGACAGTTGAACGAGCAGTACTTC.

In its sample, this clone was seen a few times. The chain employs TRBV5-4 and TRBJ2-4; possible D gene TRBD2, 7 bases. The V gene lost 0 bases and the J gene lost 5 bases, with 18 bases spanning the gap. CDR1 and CDR2 (germline): SGHNT, YYREEE (reference sequence). CDR3 size: 17 residues. CDR3 residues: CASSLGVVGGPQNIQYF. The CDR3 DNA reads as TGTGCCAGCAGCTTGGGAGTTGTGGGGGGGCCCCAAAACATTCAGTACTTC.

This clone was detected only a few times. CDR3 protein: CASSLSSGSSYNEQFF. The CDR3 nucleotides read TGCGCCAGCAGCTTGTCTAGCGGGAGCTCCTACAATGAGCAGTTCTTC. The chain uses TRBV5-1 and TRBJ2-1; TRBD2 matches 10 bases. CDR3 size: 16 residues. With V trimmed by 1 base and J by 0 bases, 1 base remained unmatched. The V gene's germline CDR1 is SGHRS and CDR2 YFSETQ.

The V and J genes are TRBV18 and TRBJ2-2; D may be TRBD2 (6 bases). V lost 3 bases and J 6 bases, leaving 17 bases between the germline ends. This CDR3 comprises 16 residues. From germline, CDR1 is KGHSH and CDR2 LQKENI. For the CDR3, the DNA is TGTGCCAGCTCACCCCCTACCGGGGGATGGTCCGGGGAGCTGTTTTTT. Translation: CASSPPTGGWSGELFF.

V usage is TRBV10-1 and J usage is TRBJ1-1; 7 positions agree with TRBD1. This CDR3 comprises 15 residues. The junction had 7 bases not matched to a gene; V was cut back by 5 bases and J by 1 base. The germline V gene encodes CDR1 WNHNN and CDR2 SYGVQD (reference sequence). CDR3 sequence: CASSKTGWANTEAFF. In DNA form, the CDR3 reads TGCGCCAGCAGTAAGACAGGGTGGGCGAACACTGAAGCTTTCTTT.

V is TRBV5-4 and J is TRBJ2-7; 7 bases match TRBD1. The V gene end was trimmed by 0 bases and the J gene end by 3 bases; junction bases not matched to a gene: 0. The CDR3 is 13 residues long. Looked up from germline, CDR1 is SGHNT and CDR2 is YYREEE (reference sequence). In nucleotides, the CDR3 is TGTGCCAGCAGCTTGGACAGGGGCTACGAGCAGTACTTC. Amino acids: CASSLDRGYEQYF. The full variable domain, completed using reference TRBV5-4 and TRBJ2-7, is ETGVTQSPTHLIKTRGQQVTLRCSSQSGHNTVSWYQQALGQGPQFIFQYYREEENGRGNFPPRFSGLQFPNYSSELNVNALELDDSALYLCASSLDRGYEQYFGPGTRLTVT.

This chain joins TRBV30 and TRBJ2-3; D is undetermined. The CDR3 covers 11 residues. Germline V gene data show CDR1 as GTSNPN and CDR2 as SVGIG (reference sequence). V dropped 0 bases and J dropped 12 bases, with 10 bases sitting between them. This CDR3 is CAWSVLSSQYF. The CDR3 coding sequence is TGTGCCTGGAGTGTACTTAGCAGCCAGTATTTT.

The rearrangement joins TRBV5-1 to TRBJ2-2, with unresolved D. This CDR3 has 14 amino acids. Germline CDR1 reads SGHRS; CDR2 reads YFSETQ. V dropped 0 bases and J dropped 5 bases, with 8 bases sitting between them. Here the CDR3 reads CASSLDLLTGELFF. The CDR3 DNA reads TGCGCCAGCAGCTTGGACTTACTAACCGGGGAGCTGTTTTTT.

This chain uses TRBV7-9 with TRBJ2-7, with D tentatively TRBD2 (7 bases). The CDR3 sequence is 14 residues long. CDR1 is SEHNR, CDR2 FQNEAQ, per germline (reference sequence). Trimming took 7 bases from V and 3 from J, leaving 16 bases between them. This CDR3 is CASKDSGTLYEQYF. The CDR3 bases are TGTGCCAGCAAGGACAGCGGGACCCTCTACGAGCAGTACTTC. The variable domain in full, completed from reference TRBV7-9 and TRBJ2-7, reads DTGVSQNPRHKITKRGQNVTFRCDPISEHNRLYWYRQTLGQGPEFLTYFQNEAQLEKSRLLSDRFSAERPKGSFSTLEIQRTEQGDSAMYLCASKDSGTLYEQYFGPGTRLTVT.

This clone appeared a single time. The chain uses TRBV10-3 and TRBJ2-1, with 12 bases identical to TRBD2. CDR1 and CDR2 (germline): ENHRY, SYGVKD. CDR3 size: 14 residues. V was clipped by 10 bases and J by 6 bases; unmatched bases: 7. CDR3 nucleotide sequence: TGTGCCACCTCTAGCGGGGGGGCCTTCAATGAGCAGTTCTTC. Residues: CATSSGGAFNEQFF.

This chain uses TRBV12-5 with TRBJ2-5, with TRBD2 as a possible D gene (5 bases). TRBJ2-7 matches the DNA end more closely, so the J call is doubtful. This CDR3 is 16 amino acids long. Germline loops: CDR1 LGHNT, CDR2 FRNRAP. CDR3 coding DNA: TGTGCTAGTGGCCACGCGAAAGGGAGTTTGGACGACGAGCAGTACTTC. Its protein is CASGHAKGSLDDEQYF.

This clone has just a few counts. V gene TRBV2 combines with J gene TRBJ2-7, with D perhaps matching TRBD2 (6 bases). From germline, CDR1 is SNHLY and CDR2 FYNNEI. This CDR3 is 14 amino acids long. With 11 bases removed from V and 3 bases from J, the gap between germline ends came to 20 bases. The CDR3 spells CAATYGGTRYEQYF. CDR3 nucleotide sequence: TGTGCCGCCACGTACGGGGGTACCCGCTACGAGCAGTACTTC.

This chain links TRBV6-5 with TRBJ1-1, with D unresolved. Germline CDR1 MNHEY, CDR2 SVGAGI. The CDR3 spans 13 residues. The V end was cut by 0 bases, the J end by 11 bases, with 13 bases between. This CDR3 is CASSYSLGSGAFF. The CDR3, as DNA: TGTGCCAGCAGTTACTCGCTCGGGTCCGGTGCTTTCTTT.

In its sample, this clone was seen once. V and J are TRBV10-2 and TRBJ2-7; no firm D call. The CDR3 totals 13 residues. CDR1 WSHSY and CDR2 SAAADI come from the germline V gene. The V end lost 7 bases, the J end lost 2 bases, and 12 bases lay between the germline ends. The CDR3 reads CASTAGSTYEQYF. The DNA of the CDR3 is TGCGCCAGCACTGCAGGTTCAACCTACGAGCAGTACTTC.

The V and J genes are TRBV27 and TRBJ1-1; the D gene is possibly TRBD1 (5 bases). Between the trimmed V and J ends, which lost 5 bases and 6 bases, there was a span of 13 bases. Germline CDR1 is MNHEY and CDR2 is SMNVEV (reference sequence). The CDR3 length is 13 residues. The CDR3 reads CASSLNGGSEAFF. The CDR3 DNA reads as TGTGCCAGCAGTCTAAACGGGGGATCTGAAGCTTTCTTT.

This clone was picked up a small number of times. The chain links TRBV6-6 to TRBJ1-5, with 7 nucleotides matching TRBD1. The junction had 8 bases not matched to a gene; V was cut back by 11 bases and J by 4 bases. The CDR3 totals 13 residues. In germline, CDR1 is MNHNY, CDR2 SVGAGI (reference sequence). CDR3 loop: CACSPGGNQPQHF. The CDR3 region has the DNA TGTGCCTGCTCCCCAGGGGGTAATCAGCCCCAGCATTTT.

The count of this clone is one. This chain connects TRBV7-3 to TRBJ2-3; TRBD2 matches at 12 bases. The trim removed 7 bases at V and 5 bases at J, leaving 7 bases unmatched. Germline CDR1 is SGHTA and CDR2 is FQGTGA. This CDR3 region has 15 residues. CDR3 sequence: CASTRGTSGQDTQYF. The CDR3 bases are TGTGCCAGCACCCGAGGGACTAGCGGGCAAGATACGCAGTATTTT.

The rearrangement links TRBV28 to TRBJ2-7, with TRBD2 identical over 8 bases. This CDR3 contains 16 residues. With 7 bases clipped from V and 2 bases from J, the junction kept 13 bases outside the gene matches. The V gene's germline CDR1 is MDHEN and CDR2 SYDVKM. For the CDR3, the DNA is TGTGCCAGCAAGGGGGGGTTGCGGGGGGCCGCCTACGAGCAGTACTTC. Its protein product is CASKGGLRGAAYEQYF.

The V and J genes are TRBV6-6 and TRBJ1-2; 9 bases agree with TRBD1. Germline-derived CDR1 and CDR2 are MNHNY and SVGAGI (reference sequence). CDR3 size: 15 residues. Germline trimming cut 5 bases from V and 4 bases from J; bases unmatched to any gene: 8. This chain's CDR3 is CASSPSRDRVYGYTF. The CDR3 DNA reads as TGTGCCAGCAGTCCAAGCAGGGACAGGGTCTATGGCTACACCTTC.